The 11 T cell receptor beta chains presented below share a single source sample, sequenced in a study of T cells in Graves' hyperthyroidism and ophthalmopathy. From RNA transcripts, TCR beta CDR3 regions were amplified. First-round RT-PCR targeting the TCR CDR3 was performed with the HTBI primer set. TCRdb called the multiplex PCR reads again in MiXCR, with one record for every CDR3 protein. The data show about 840,000 distinct CDR3 sequences, with around 39% seen just once and 7.5% to 9.5% held by the top ten. The sequencing input was blood. The receptors originated from a man aged 18-30 years with Graves' hyperthyroidism.

Comment on this clonotype: Compared with germline, one end of the junction differs, possibly owing to a read error. This rearrangement joins TRBV10-3 to TRBJ2-5; possibly TRBD1 or TRBD2 for D (6 bases each). Germline lookup yields CDR1 ENHRY and CDR2 SYGVKD. The CDR3 contains 14 residues. The chain's CDR3 is CASSYDGGRETQYF. The CDR3 region has the DNA TGTGCCAGCAGTTACGATGGGGGGCGAGAGACCCAGTACTTC.

The genes are TRBV7-2 and TRBJ2-5; 8 positions match TRBD2. Trimming at V came to 4 bases and at J to 5 bases, leaving 12 bases not matched to a gene. CDR1 and CDR2 (germline): SGHTA, FQGNSA. The CDR3 consists of 16 residues. CDR3 bases: TGTGCCAGCAGCTCTCGAGGAGCGGGGGTAGGGGAGACCCAGTACTTC. Protein product: CASSSRGAGVGETQYF.

This clonotype was counted many times. The genes are TRBV5-1 and TRBJ1-1; D remains unclear. CDR1 is SGHRS, CDR2 YFSETQ, per germline. The CDR3 sequence is 14 residues long. Deletions cut 1 base from V and 1 base from J, with 8 bases between. The CDR3 DNA reads as TGCGCCAGCAGCTTGCGGCAGCAGAACACTGAAGCTTTCTTT. This translates into CASSLRQQNTEAFF.

This clonotype was picked up many times. The V gene is TRBV6-5, the J gene TRBJ2-5; possible D gene TRBD1, 6 bases. Germline V gene data show CDR1 as MNHEY and CDR2 as SVGAGI. Trimming removed 6 bases from V and 2 bases from J, with 10 bases in between. The CDR3 is made up of 13 amino acids. The CDR3 here is CASRRTVQETQYF. CDR3 DNA: TGTGCCAGCAGGAGGACAGTTCAAGAGACCCAGTACTTC.

The J gene is TRBJ1-1, the V gene TRBV7-8; TRBD1 is a possible D gene (5 bases). Trimming pared 1 base from V and 10 bases from J, leaving 13 bases between. CDR3 length: 13 amino acids. Germline V lookup: CDR1 SGHVS, CDR2 FQNEAQ. This CDR3 reads CASSLDGGEVAFF. CDR3 bases: TGTGCCAGCAGCTTAGATGGGGGGGAGGTAGCTTTCTTT. Based on the CDR3 plus reference TRBV7-8 and TRBJ1-1, the full variable domain is GAGVSQSPRYKVAKRGQDVALRCDPISGHVSLFWYQQALGQGPEFLTYFQNEAQLDKSGLPSDRFFAERPEGSVSTLKIQRTQQEDSAVYLCASSLDGGEVAFFGQGTRLTVV.

The chain employs TRBV4-1 and TRBJ1-1; tentatively, D is TRBD1 (6 bases). V was pared by 5 bases and J by 1 base, with 14 bases between. CDR3 length: 15 residues. The germline V gene has CDR1 MGHRA and CDR2 YSYEKL. DNA of the CDR3: TGCGCCAGCAGCACAACAGGGTCAGCGAACACTGAAGCTTTCTTT. Amino acids: CASSTTGSANTEAFF.

This clonotype has a handful of counts. The V call is TRBV20-1, the J call TRBJ2-5; D gene unclear. Germline assignment: CDR1 DFQATT and CDR2 SNEGSKA (reference sequence). V was shortened by 3 bases and J by 2 bases, with 7 bases between the two germline ends. CDR3 length equals 12 residues. Written as DNA, the CDR3 is TGCAGTGCTAGGGATCATCAAGAGACCCAGTACTTC. Its translation is CSARDHQETQYF.

The chain is built from TRBV29-1 and TRBJ2-2; D gene uncertain. The germline V and J ends were trimmed by 1 base and 10 bases, with 10 bases remaining between them. This CDR3 has 12 residues. The germline V gene encodes CDR1 SQVTM and CDR2 ANQGSEA. CDR3 nucleotides: TGCAGCGTTGAAGGGCAACCCGAGGAGCTGTTTTTT. Its translation is CSVEGQPEELFF.

This clonotype was seen ten or more times. The V call is TRBV7-8, the J call TRBJ1-1, with D perhaps matching TRBD1 (5 bases). Germline V gene data show CDR1 as SGHVS and CDR2 as FQNEAQ. With 3 bases removed from V and 6 bases from J, the gap between germline ends came to 11 bases. The CDR3 has 13 residues. The CDR3, as DNA: TGTGCCAGCAGCTTTAGGGGTATCCCTGAAGCTTTCTTT. Translation gives CASSFRGIPEAFF.

The gene calls are TRBV2 and TRBJ1-1; 8 nucleotides agree with TRBD1. This CDR3 has 16 amino acids. After removal of 1 base from V and 5 bases from J, the junction contained 9 bases not matched to a gene. The V gene's germline CDR1 is SNHLY and CDR2 FYNNEI. CDR3 sequence: CASSEGPRGRGTEAFF. CDR3 bases: TGTGCCAGCAGTGAAGGCCCCAGGGGGCGCGGGACTGAAGCTTTCTTT.

The chain has TRBV7-9 and TRBJ2-7; TRBD2 aligns across 16 bases. The germline V gene encodes CDR1 SEHNR and CDR2 FQNEAQ (reference sequence). Losses at the gene ends were 7 bases for V and 5 bases for J; bases not matched to a gene: 5. This CDR3 is built from 15 residues. CDR3 in DNA: TGTGCCAGCACCACAGGGACTAGCGGGGGGGACGAGCAGTACTTC. This sequence encodes CASTTGTSGGDEQYF.